The 29 T cell receptor beta chains reported below all come from one sample, sequenced in a study of OX40 agonist ivuxolimab in advanced cancers. Libraries were prepared by immunoSEQ multiplex PCR; TCRdb keeps only in-frame clonotypes and omits some of them. The top ten clones hold about 17% of a sample with about 21,000 clones, around 87% of them seen once. The sample consisted of CD4+ or CD8+ T cells sorted from blood, taken in a trial of the OX40 agonist ivuxolimab. Receptors originate from an adult with an advanced solid tumor such as melanoma, head and neck, liver or kidney cancer.

This chain uses TRBV27 with TRBJ2-7, with D hard to call. Germline V gene data show CDR1 as MNHEY and CDR2 as SMNVEV (reference sequence). The V and J ends lost 0 bases and 0 bases respectively, with 12 bases between them. The CDR3 has 16 residues. The CDR3: CASSLSPRASSYEQYF. The CDR3, as DNA: TGTGCCAGCAGTTTATCCCCTCGTGCCTCCTCCTACGAGCAGTACTTC.

This clone showed up just once. The chain carries TRBV19 and TRBJ2-3; TRBD1 might be the D (5 bases). V was shortened by 5 bases and J by 4 bases, with 10 bases between the two germline ends. The CDR3 totals 13 residues. CDR1 LNHDA and CDR2 SQIVND come from the germline V gene (reference sequence). DNA of the CDR3: TGTGCCAGTAGTTGGCAGGGTCCAGATACGCAGTATTTT. Protein product: CASSWQGPDTQYF.

The chain employs TRBV4-3 and TRBJ2-7; 7 bases agree with TRBD1. The J segment lost 4 bases and the V segment lost 0 bases, leaving 6 bases of the junction unmatched. CDR1 is LGHNA and CDR2 is YSLEER in the germline V gene. CDR3 size: 15 residues. CDR3 DNA: TGCGCCAGCAGCCAAGATCGGACAGGTGGTTACGAGCAGTACTTC. Translated: CASSQDRTGGYEQYF.

The chain is built from TRBV27 and TRBJ2-7; a weak D match, TRBD1 (6 bases). The V and J ends lost 3 bases and 3 bases respectively, with 9 bases between them. The germline CDR1 and CDR2 sequences are MNHEY and SMNVEV (reference sequence). The CDR3 runs to 13 residues. The CDR3 DNA follows: TGTGCCAGCAGTTTCCCAGGGGACTACGAGCAGTACTTC. It translates to CASSFPGDYEQYF.

The rearrangement uses TRBV7-9 and TRBJ1-5, with D maybe TRBD1 (5 bases). Germline lookup yields CDR1 SEHNR and CDR2 FQNEAQ (reference sequence). The CDR3 is 16 amino acids. Trimming took 5 bases from V and 7 from J, leaving 21 bases between them. CDR3 coding DNA: TGTGCCAGCAGCCAAAAGGGGTCAGGGTTAGGCCAGCCCCAGCATTTT. This gives the protein CASSQKGSGLGQPQHF.

This chain joins TRBV19 and TRBJ1-2; 7 nucleotides align to TRBD1. V shed 11 bases and J 5 bases; nucleotides not matched to a gene: 8. The CDR3 is made up of 12 amino acids. Germline V gene data show CDR1 as LNHDA and CDR2 as SQIVND (reference sequence). This CDR3 reads CACRDRAYGYTF. DNA for the CDR3: TGTGCCTGCAGAGACAGGGCTTATGGCTACACCTTC.

This sequence joins TRBV11-2 and TRBJ2-7; D is possibly TRBD1 (6 bases). Trimming took 5 bases from V and 2 from J, leaving 13 bases between them. The CDR3 is made up of 14 amino acids. The germline gives CDR1 SGHAT, CDR2 FQNNGV. Here the CDR3 DNA reads TGTGCCAGCAGCCCGAGGACAGCCACCTACGAGCAGTACTTC. Residues: CASSPRTATYEQYF.

The gene calls are TRBV11-2 and TRBJ1-1, with a tentative D call TRBD1 (5 bases). V dropped 5 bases and J dropped 7 bases, with 17 bases sitting between them. The CDR3 has 14 amino acids. In germline, CDR1 is SGHAT, CDR2 FQNNGV. CDR3 in amino acids: CASSAPFGGDEAFF. CDR3 nucleotide sequence: TGTGCCAGCAGCGCCCCTTTTGGGGGTGATGAAGCTTTCTTT.

By frequency in the sample, this clone is medium-sized. The chain joins TRBV4-1 to TRBJ1-2, with 12 bases identical to TRBD1. CDR1 is MGHRA, CDR2 YSYEKL, per germline. CDR3 length: 15 amino acids. The V segment lost 3 bases and the J segment 3 bases; nucleotides outside the gene matches: 2. Written as DNA, the CDR3 is TGCGCCAGCAGCCAGGGACAGGGGGCCTACTATGGCTACACCTTC. Amino acid sequence: CASSQGQGAYYGYTF.

The CDR3: CASTSYTGGWNTEAFF. Here the CDR3 DNA reads TGTGCCAGCACATCCTACACAGGGGGCTGGAACACTGAAGCTTTCTTT. This sequence joins TRBV9 and TRBJ1-1; TRBD1 matches at 9 bases. The V and J ends lost 6 bases and 1 base, in that order; junction bases with no gene match: 10. The CDR3 contains 16 residues. Germline CDR1 and CDR2: SGDLS and YYNGEE.

The chain employs TRBV19 and TRBJ2-7; 10 bases line up with TRBD1. The CDR3 is 16 residues long. The V gene end was trimmed by 7 bases and the J gene end by 3 bases; junction bases not matched to a gene: 12. Germline CDR1 reads LNHDA; CDR2 reads SQIVND (reference sequence). CDR3 amino acids: CASITLRDRGFYEQYF. The CDR3 bases are TGTGCCAGTATTACTCTCCGGGACAGGGGTTTCTACGAGCAGTACTTC.

V usage is TRBV7-2 and J usage is TRBJ2-1; 8 bases align to TRBD2. J lost 3 bases, V lost 3 bases, and 4 bases had no gene match. The CDR3 is made up of 15 amino acids. CDR1 and CDR2 from the germline V gene are SGHTA and FQGNSA. DNA for the CDR3: TGTGCCAGCAGCTTCGGGGGGGGCGGCTACAATGAGCAGTTCTTC. Translation gives CASSFGGGGYNEQFF.

The chain is built from TRBV7-9 and TRBJ1-3, with no clear D. The CDR3 contains 14 residues. Germline CDR1 reads SEHNR; CDR2 reads FQNEAQ (reference sequence). Trimming shortened V by 3 bases and J by 0 bases, and 6 bases separated the two germline ends. The DNA for the CDR3 is TGTGCCAGCAGCTTCCCAGACTCTGGAAACACCATATATTTT. The encoded protein is CASSFPDSGNTIYF.

The chain joins TRBV7-9 to TRBJ2-5; 7 bases align to TRBD1. Germline V lookup: CDR1 SEHNR, CDR2 FQNEAQ (reference sequence). V lost 3 bases, J lost 3 bases, and 13 bases stayed unmatched. CDR3 size: 17 residues. This CDR3 is CASSFPLRGPGEETQYF. In DNA form, the CDR3 reads TGTGCCAGCAGCTTCCCCCTTAGGGGGCCGGGTGAAGAGACCCAGTACTTC.

The chain links TRBV19 to TRBJ1-1; 9 bases fit TRBD1. The CDR3 covers 15 residues. V was clipped by 4 bases and J by 5 bases; unmatched bases: 8. The V gene's germline CDR1 is LNHDA and CDR2 SQIVND (reference sequence). The CDR3 spells CASSTELTGGTEAFF. CDR3 DNA: TGTGCCAGTAGTACCGAACTGACAGGGGGGACTGAAGCTTTCTTT.

The genes are TRBV2 and TRBJ1-2; 9 bases fit TRBD1. V trimming: 2 bases; J trimming: 10 bases; junction bases outside the gene matches: 8. CDR1 and CDR2 from the germline V gene are SNHLY and FYNNEI. The CDR3 runs 14 residues. Here the CDR3 DNA reads TGTGCCAGCAGTGAAATGGGACAGGGATTTTACTACACCTTC. This gives the protein CASSEMGQGFYYTF.

This sequence joins TRBV29-1 and TRBJ2-7, with 7 bases fitting TRBD1. The J segment lost 0 bases and the V segment lost 0 bases, leaving 11 bases of the junction unmatched. Germline CDR1 SQVTM, CDR2 ANQGSEA. The CDR3 runs to 17 residues. The CDR3 sequence is CSVEEEAGTASSYEQYF. The CDR3 DNA is TGCAGCGTTGAAGAGGAGGCCGGGACAGCGAGCTCCTACGAGCAGTACTTC.

The chain joins TRBV19 to TRBJ1-3, with TRBD1 as a possible D gene (5 bases). Germline assignment: CDR1 LNHDA and CDR2 SQIVND (reference sequence). This CDR3 has 15 residues. V was clipped by 4 bases and J by 0 bases, with 10 bases between them. The chain's CDR3 is CASSTFDSSGNTIYF. CDR3 bases: TGTGCCAGTAGTACCTTCGACAGCTCTGGAAACACCATATATTTT.

This clone was picked up one time. This chain connects TRBV5-5 to TRBJ2-5; D is undetermined. The length of the CDR3 is 13 residues. Trimming removed 2 bases at V and 5 bases at J, with 10 bases between. The V gene's germline CDR1 is SGHKS and CDR2 YYEKEE (reference sequence). The CDR3 DNA follows: TGTGCCAGCAGCTTCGCAGGCCATGAGACCCAGTACTTC. This translates into CASSFAGHETQYF. Full variable domain (missing parts from reference TRBV5-5 and TRBJ2-5): DAGVTQSPTHLIKTRGQQVTLRCSPISGHKSVSWYQQVLGQGPQFIFQYYEKEERGRGNFPDRFSARQFPNYSSELNVNALLLGDSALYLCASSFAGHETQYFGPGTRLLVL.

The chain combines TRBV6-1 with TRBJ1-2; 9 positions match TRBD1. This CDR3 has 14 residues. The J segment lost 5 bases and the V segment lost 5 bases, leaving 6 bases of the junction unmatched. Germline loops: CDR1 MNHNS, CDR2 SASEGT. CDR3 region: CASSFTGGDYGYTF. In nucleotides, the CDR3 is TGTGCCAGCAGTTTTACAGGGGGCGATTATGGCTACACCTTC.

The chain couples TRBV2 to TRBJ2-1; D uncertain. Germline lookup yields CDR1 SNHLY and CDR2 FYNNEI. V lost 0 bases and J 7 bases, leaving 4 bases between the germline ends. The CDR3 consists of 12 residues. In nucleotides, the CDR3 is TGTGCCAGCAGTGAAGCGAGTAATGAGCAGTTCTTC. Its translation is CASSEASNEQFF.

This chain joins TRBV11-2 and TRBJ1-2, with 7 positions matching TRBD1. Germline assignment: CDR1 SGHAT and CDR2 FQNNGV. The CDR3 spans 15 residues. J lost 2 bases, V lost 5 bases, and 8 bases had no gene match. CDR3 nucleotide sequence: TGTGCCAGCAGCCTGGGACAGACAATCAACTATGGCTACACCTTC. It codes for CASSLGQTINYGYTF.

V and J are TRBV27 and TRBJ2-3; D is unclear. Germline CDR1 and CDR2: MNHEY and SMNVEV (reference sequence). CDR3 length equals 15 residues. V shed 8 bases and J shed 2 bases, with 17 bases lying between them. The CDR3 DNA sequence: TGTGCCAGCCAACAAACCCTATCTCTCACAGATACGCAGTATTTT. Protein sequence: CASQQTLSLTDTQYF.

This clone showed up just a few times. The gene calls are TRBV7-9 and TRBJ1-2, with 7 bases that match TRBD1. Germline V lookup: CDR1 SEHNR, CDR2 FQNEAQ (reference sequence). The CDR3 runs 13 residues. Germline trimming cut 5 bases from V and 2 bases from J; bases unmatched to any gene: 2. The CDR3 bases are TGTGCCAGCAGCCAGGGACAGAACTATGGCTACACCTTC. It is translated as CASSQGQNYGYTF.

V is TRBV4-1 and J is TRBJ2-7; no definite D call. V was pared by 0 bases and J by 2 bases, with 11 bases between. Germline V gives CDR1 MGHRA, CDR2 YSYEKL. This CDR3 has 15 residues. The CDR3 DNA is TGCGCCAGCAGCCAAGATAGATACACAGCCTACGAGCAGTACTTC. Its protein is CASSQDRYTAYEQYF.

This clone was seen a few times. This chain links TRBV5-4 with TRBJ2-7; tentatively, D is TRBD1 (7 bases). V was clipped by 4 bases and J by 2 bases, with 13 bases between them. The CDR3 is 14 residues long. Germline CDR1 SGHNT, CDR2 YYREEE (reference sequence). The CDR3 region is CASSPGRGAYEQYF. The CDR3 nucleotides are TGTGCCAGCAGCCCGGGCAGGGGGGCCTACGAGCAGTACTTC. Combining the CDR3 with reference TRBV5-4 and TRBJ2-7 gives the whole variable domain ETGVTQSPTHLIKTRGQQVTLRCSSQSGHNTVSWYQQALGQGPQFIFQYYREEENGRGNFPPRFSGLQFPNYSSELNVNALELDDSALYLCASSPGRGAYEQYFGPGTRLTVT.

The J gene is TRBJ2-5, the V gene TRBV30, with 8 nucleotides matching TRBD2. V dropped 2 bases and J dropped 4; count of bases not matched to a gene: 6. Looked up from germline, CDR1 is GTSNPN and CDR2 is SVGIG (reference sequence). The CDR3 spans 14 residues. This CDR3 reads CAWSPTSVSETQYF. As DNA, the CDR3 is TGTGCCTGGAGTCCGACTAGCGTTTCAGAGACCCAGTACTTC.

V gene TRBV12-5 combines with J gene TRBJ1-1, with 9 bases lining up with TRBD1. CDR3 size: 17 residues. CDR1 and CDR2 from the germline V gene are LGHNT and FRNRAP. V lost 6 bases, J lost 4 bases, and 15 bases stayed unmatched. The CDR3, as DNA: TGTGCTAGTGGCCCGGGACAGGGTGTATTGGGAGGCACTGAAGCTTTCTTT. This sequence encodes CASGPGQGVLGGTEAFF.

The V and J genes are TRBV7-9 and TRBJ1-1; no firm D call. This CDR3 contains 15 residues. V lost 7 bases, J lost 1 base, and 16 bases lay in between. Per the germline V gene, CDR1 is SEHNR and CDR2 is FQNEAQ (reference sequence). CDR3 loop: CASIREEAWNTEAFF. The CDR3 region has the DNA TGTGCCAGCATCCGTGAGGAGGCCTGGAACACTGAAGCTTTCTTT. The entire variable domain, with the rest obtained from reference TRBV7-9 and TRBJ1-1, is as follows: DTGVSQNPRHKITKRGQNVTFRCDPISEHNRLYWYRQTLGQGPEFLTYFQNEAQLEKSRLLSDRFSAERPKGSFSTLEIQRTEQGDSAMYLCASIREEAWNTEAFFGQGTRLTVV.